The 27 T cell receptor beta chains below were found in one sample sequenced in a study of blood T cell repertoires in COVID-19. Using immunoSEQ multiplex PCR, the repertoire was profiled, and TCRdb retains in-frame clones only, with some absent. Among tens of thousands of clones listed, 79% were seen once. Sequencing input: peripheral blood. The receptors derive from a woman aged 55-69 years with acute or convalescent COVID-19.

This clone has just one count. The rearrangement uses TRBV20-1 and TRBJ1-2; 7 bases align to TRBD1. The V and J ends lost 8 bases and 5 bases, in that order; junction bases with no gene match: 5. The CDR3 has 11 residues. The V gene's germline CDR1 is DFQATT and CDR2 SNEGSKA (reference sequence). The DNA for the CDR3 is TGCAGTCTGGACAGGTTGTATGGCTACACCTTC. Its protein product is CSLDRLYGYTF.

This clone was detected only once. This chain links TRBV2 with TRBJ2-5; TRBD2 aligns across 8 bases. After removal of 4 bases from V and 2 bases from J, the junction contained 6 bases not matched to a gene. This CDR3 spans 15 amino acids. CDR1 SNHLY and CDR2 FYNNEI come from the germline V gene. The DNA of the CDR3 is TGTGCCAGCAGTGGTACGAGCGGGGGACAAGAGACCCAGTACTTC. Amino acids: CASSGTSGGQETQYF.

This clone was counted many times. The CDR3 nucleotides are TGTGCCAGCAGCCTTTCAGGGGGTACGAATTCACCCCTCCACTTT. Its translation is CASSLSGGTNSPLHF. The chain uses TRBV14 and TRBJ1-6, with TRBD1 matching over 7 bases. CDR1 is SGHDN, CDR2 FVKESK, per germline. This CDR3 contains 15 residues. V dropped 4 bases and J dropped 7; count of bases not matched to a gene: 7.

This clone was observed a few times. The chain is built from TRBV4-1 and TRBJ2-3; 9 bases map to TRBD2. J gave up 3 bases and V 1 base, and 2 bases lay outside the gene matches. CDR1 is MGHRA, CDR2 YSYEKL, per germline. The CDR3 is 15 amino acids. The CDR3, as DNA: TGCGCCAGCAGCCAAGCTAGCGGGGAAACAGATACGCAGTATTTT. This sequence encodes CASSQASGETDTQYF.

The gene calls are TRBV28 and TRBJ1-2; perhaps TRBD1 as D (5 bases). Looked up from germline, CDR1 is MDHEN and CDR2 is SYDVKM. V gave up 4 bases and J gave up 2 bases, with 8 bases separating them. This CDR3 comprises 13 residues. In nucleotides, the CDR3 is TGTGCCAGCAGTTCCCGGGGGAACTATGGCTACACCTTC. Its translation is CASSSRGNYGYTF.

The sample holds one count of this clone. V is TRBV5-1 and J is TRBJ1-1; tentative D call: TRBD1 (5 bases). V was cut by 7 bases and J by 4 bases, with 14 bases left in between. CDR3 size: 13 residues. CDR1 is SGHRS, CDR2 YFSETQ, per germline. For the CDR3, the DNA is TGCGCCAGCCAGTTTCAGGGTGGCACTGAAGCTTTCTTT. Translated: CASQFQGGTEAFF.

On this clone: At the DNA level, this CDR3 is encoded by other sequences in the same sample as well. The CDR3 DNA is TGTGCCAGCAGTTACGGTGGACAGCCCTATGGCTACACCTTC. Its translation: CASSYGGQPYGYTF. The chain combines TRBV6-5 with TRBJ1-2, with TRBD1 as a possible D gene (6 bases). The CDR3 length is 14 residues. Germline V gene sequence: CDR1 MNHEY, CDR2 SVGAGI. V was pared by 2 bases and J by 4 bases, with 11 bases between.

This chain joins TRBV5-4 and TRBJ2-3; maybe TRBD2 (5 bases). This CDR3 contains 15 residues. V was pared by 1 base and J by 0 bases, with 9 bases between. Germline V gives CDR1 SGHNT, CDR2 YYREEE (reference sequence). CDR3 sequence (DNA): TGTGCCAGCAGCTTGTTTGCGGGTAGCACAGATACGCAGTATTTT. Encoded protein: CASSLFAGSTDTQYF.

This chain uses TRBV24-1 with TRBJ1-2; 9 bases are shared with TRBD1. Germline V gene lookup returns CDR1 KGHDR and CDR2 SFDVKD. The CDR3 consists of 14 residues. J was trimmed by 8 bases and V by 3 bases; bases with no gene match: 6. CDR3 DNA sequence: TGTGCCACCAGTGATCCAAGGACAGGGGAGGGCTACACCTTC. It translates to CATSDPRTGEGYTF.

This clone turned up a few times. J is TRBJ2-7 and V is TRBV2, with no clear D. Germline loops: CDR1 SNHLY, CDR2 FYNNEI. The CDR3 length is 12 residues. The V end lost 6 bases, the J end lost 0 bases, and 6 bases lay between the germline ends. CDR3 bases: TGTGCCAGCAGAGAGCTCTCCTACGAGCAGTACTTC. Translated, it gives CASRELSYEQYF.

The chain employs TRBV2 and TRBJ2-7, with D possibly being TRBD1 (6 bases). The CDR3 has 13 amino acids. V lost 4 bases, J lost 0 bases, and 7 bases lay in between. Per the germline V gene, CDR1 is SNHLY and CDR2 is FYNNEI. CDR3 amino acids: CASSVDSSYEQYF. As DNA, the CDR3 is TGTGCCAGCAGTGTGGACAGCTCCTACGAGCAGTACTTC.

V usage is TRBV9 and J usage is TRBJ2-2; TRBD2 is a possible D gene (5 bases). The CDR3 runs to 15 residues. The germline V gene encodes CDR1 SGDLS and CDR2 YYNGEE. V was cut by 0 bases and J by 2 bases, with 8 bases left in between. The CDR3 protein is CASSVDSGNTGELFF. CDR3 DNA: TGTGCCAGCAGCGTAGACTCGGGAAACACCGGGGAGCTGTTTTTT.

This sequence joins TRBV5-1 and TRBJ1-2, with no clear D. V was trimmed by 3 bases and J by 6 bases, leaving 15 bases between them. The CDR3 consists of 14 residues. From germline, CDR1 is SGHRS and CDR2 YFSETQ. CDR3 coding DNA: TGCGCCAGCAGCTACCGAGACATTGTCGATGGCTACACCTTC. Translating gives CASSYRDIVDGYTF.

In its sample, this clone was seen a few times. This chain's CDR3 is CAWTPTPNQPQHF. In nucleotides, the CDR3 is TGTGCCTGGACCCCGACACCGAATCAGCCCCAGCATTTT. The chain recombines TRBV30 with TRBJ1-5, with unresolved D. The CDR3 is made up of 13 amino acids. V gave up 4 bases and J gave up 4 bases, with 11 bases separating them. Germline V CDR1 and CDR2: GTSNPN, SVGIG (reference sequence).

A single count supports this clone. The chain employs TRBV10-3 and TRBJ2-7; perhaps TRBD2 as D (5 bases). Per the germline V gene, CDR1 is ENHRY and CDR2 is SYGVKD. Trimming removed 9 bases at V and 6 bases at J, with 18 bases between. This CDR3 spans 13 amino acids. This CDR3 reads CAISGNPPSEQYF. The DNA for the CDR3 is TGTGCCATTTCGGGGAACCCCCCTAGCGAGCAGTACTTC.

This rearrangement joins TRBV28 to TRBJ1-3; the match to TRBD1 covers 7 bases. Germline V gene sequence: CDR1 MDHEN, CDR2 SYDVKM. Trimming removed 3 bases from V and 7 bases from J; junction bases left unmatched: 6. The CDR3 contains 14 residues. The CDR3, as DNA: TGTGCCAGCAGTTTCCCGACCAGGGGGAACACCATATATTTT. Protein product: CASSFPTRGNTIYF.

This rearrangement joins TRBV28 to TRBJ2-3; D may be TRBD2 (5 bases). The CDR3 is made up of 12 amino acids. The germline V gene has CDR1 MDHEN and CDR2 SYDVKM. The V gene lost 6 bases and the J gene lost 4 bases, with 8 bases spanning the gap. The CDR3 DNA reads TGTGCCAGCAGCCTAGCCGCAGATACGCAGTATTTT. It translates to CASSLAADTQYF.

V gene TRBV2 combines with J gene TRBJ2-5; TRBD2 aligns across 8 bases. The CDR3 loop spans 12 amino acids. The J segment lost 14 bases and the V segment lost 4 bases, leaving 9 bases of the junction unmatched. The germline CDR1 and CDR2 sequences are SNHLY and FYNNEI. CDR3 DNA: TGTGCCAGCAGTGTATTAGCGGGGATCCGATACTTC. It yields the protein CASSVLAGIRYF.

This chain connects TRBV3-1 (or the pseudogene TRBV3-2) to TRBJ1-2; the D is unclear. This CDR3 has 16 residues. With 1 base removed from V and 2 bases from J, the gap between germline ends came to 14 bases. Germline V CDR1 and CDR2: LGHDT, YNNKEL (reference sequence). CDR3: CASSQGAGRLNYGYTF. The DNA for the CDR3 is TGTGCCAGCAGCCAAGGGGCCGGGAGACTAAACTATGGCTACACCTTC.

The gene calls are TRBV19 and TRBJ2-1; no clear D. Trimming cost V 1 base and J 7 bases, with 11 bases left between them. The CDR3 runs 14 residues. Germline CDR1 and CDR2: LNHDA and SQIVND (reference sequence). Here the CDR3 reads CASSIGYGANEQFF. The CDR3 DNA reads TGTGCCAGTAGTATAGGGTATGGAGCGAATGAGCAGTTCTTC.

The rearrangement uses TRBV19 and TRBJ2-2, with 8 bases that match TRBD1. V trimming: 6 bases; J trimming: 1 base; junction bases outside the gene matches: 7. This CDR3 has 16 amino acids. Germline loops: CDR1 LNHDA, CDR2 SQIVND (reference sequence). For the CDR3, the DNA is TGTGCCAGTAGGGGTCGGGGGACAGGGAACACCGGGGAGCTGTTTTTT. Translated: CASRGRGTGNTGELFF.

J is TRBJ2-5 and V is TRBV18, with D perhaps matching TRBD2 (6 bases). The V end was cut by 5 bases, the J end by 3 bases, with 10 bases between. The germline V gene encodes CDR1 KGHSH and CDR2 LQKENI. The CDR3 covers 13 residues. The CDR3, as DNA: TGTGCCAGCTCAAGGGACTCGGAAGAGACCCAGTACTTC. This sequence encodes CASSRDSEETQYF. The entire variable domain, with the rest obtained from reference TRBV18 and TRBJ2-5, is as follows: NAGVMQNPRHLVRRRGQEARLRCSPMKGHSHVYWYRQLPEEGLKFMVYLQKENIIDESGMPKERFSAEFPKEGPSILRIQQVVRGDSAAYFCASSRDSEETQYFGPGTRLLVL.

This clone was observed a handful of times. The chain links TRBV6-5 to TRBJ1-5, with D perhaps matching TRBD1 (6 bases). In germline, CDR1 is MNHEY, CDR2 SVGAGI. The CDR3 has 14 amino acids. Trimming took off 4 bases at V and 7 bases at J, with 14 bases between the two ends. CDR3 nucleotides: TGTGCCAGCAGTTCGACAGGAACGGGACAGCCCCAGCATTTT. This sequence encodes CASSSTGTGQPQHF.

V and J are TRBV18 and TRBJ1-4, with D possibly being TRBD1 (6 bases). The CDR3 consists of 16 residues. Germline CDR1 KGHSH, CDR2 LQKENI. The germline V and J ends were trimmed by 1 base and 7 bases, with 16 bases remaining between them. The chain's CDR3 is CASSPRKGSGVEKLFF. The CDR3 nucleotides are TGTGCCAGCTCACCACGGAAGGGCTCAGGGGTTGAAAAACTGTTTTTT.

The gene calls are TRBV6-1 and TRBJ2-1; TRBD1 aligns across 9 bases. The CDR3 runs 17 residues. Germline V lookup: CDR1 MNHNS, CDR2 SASEGT. Trimming removed 2 bases from V and 0 bases from J; junction bases left unmatched: 5. The CDR3 spells CASSETQTGGSYNEQFF. The CDR3 region has the DNA TGTGCCAGCAGTGAAACCCAGACAGGGGGCTCCTACAATGAGCAGTTCTTC.

The genes are TRBV7-2 and TRBJ1-1, with 7 bases matching TRBD1. This CDR3 is built from 15 residues. CDR1 and CDR2 from the germline V gene are SGHTA and FQGNSA. The J segment lost 5 bases and the V segment lost 1 base, leaving 7 bases of the junction unmatched. Here the CDR3 reads CASSLGSDRRTEAFF. The CDR3 region has the DNA TGTGCCAGCAGCTTAGGTTCGGACAGGAGGACTGAAGCTTTCTTT.

The gene calls are TRBV7-2 and TRBJ1-2; 7 nucleotides line up with TRBD1. CDR1 and CDR2 (germline): SGHTA, FQGNSA. This CDR3 is built from 15 residues. V dropped 1 base and J dropped 2; count of bases not matched to a gene: 4. CDR3 in amino acids: CASSLEGQTNYGYTF. DNA for the CDR3: TGTGCCAGCAGCTTAGAGGGACAGACAAACTATGGCTACACCTTC.